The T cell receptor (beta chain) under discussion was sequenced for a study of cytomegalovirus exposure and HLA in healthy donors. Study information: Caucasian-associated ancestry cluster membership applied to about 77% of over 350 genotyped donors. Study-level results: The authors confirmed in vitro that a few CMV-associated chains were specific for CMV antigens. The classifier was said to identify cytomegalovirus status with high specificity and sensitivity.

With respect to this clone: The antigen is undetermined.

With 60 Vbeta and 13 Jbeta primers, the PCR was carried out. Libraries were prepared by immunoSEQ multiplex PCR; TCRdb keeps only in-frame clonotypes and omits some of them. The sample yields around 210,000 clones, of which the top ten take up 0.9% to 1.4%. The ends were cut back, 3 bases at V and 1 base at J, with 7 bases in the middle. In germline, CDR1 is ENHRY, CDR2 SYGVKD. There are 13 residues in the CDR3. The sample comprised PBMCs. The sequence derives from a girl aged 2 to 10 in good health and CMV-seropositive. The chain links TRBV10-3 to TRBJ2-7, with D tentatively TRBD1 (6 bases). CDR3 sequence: CAISEGQSYEQYF. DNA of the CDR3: TGTGCCATCAGTGAAGGACAGTCCTACGAGCAGTACTTC.